This T cell receptor (beta chain) is from a study of OX40 agonist ivuxolimab in advanced cancers. The study's findings and limits: The antigens recognized by the expanded peripheral T cells, that is their antigen specificity, were not determined. At doses 0.1 to 3.0 mg/kg, CD4+ and CD8+ clones expanded. On average, a greater number of expanded clones characterised CD8+ T cells relative to CD4+.

Sequenced by immunoSEQ multiplex PCR; TCRdb stores in-frame clones only, minus some. Of roughly 23,000 clones listed, over 75% are singletons. About this clone: What it binds is not known.

The V gene end was trimmed by 6 bases and the J gene end by 6 bases; junction bases not matched to a gene: 11. Germline CDR1 is SNHLY and CDR2 is FYNNEI. CDR3 length: 14 amino acids. Systemic immunosuppression or a history of autoimmune disease excluded patients. Here the sequenced sample was CD4+ or CD8+ T cells sorted from blood, taken in a trial of the OX40 agonist ivuxolimab. The V and J genes are TRBV2 and TRBJ2-7; 7 bases align to TRBD2. The TCR was taken from an adult with an advanced solid tumor such as melanoma, head and neck, liver or kidney cancer. DNA for the CDR3: TGTGCCAGCAGGCGTGGCGGGAGTGGTCCCGAGCAGTACTTC. Protein product: CASRRGGSGPEQYF.